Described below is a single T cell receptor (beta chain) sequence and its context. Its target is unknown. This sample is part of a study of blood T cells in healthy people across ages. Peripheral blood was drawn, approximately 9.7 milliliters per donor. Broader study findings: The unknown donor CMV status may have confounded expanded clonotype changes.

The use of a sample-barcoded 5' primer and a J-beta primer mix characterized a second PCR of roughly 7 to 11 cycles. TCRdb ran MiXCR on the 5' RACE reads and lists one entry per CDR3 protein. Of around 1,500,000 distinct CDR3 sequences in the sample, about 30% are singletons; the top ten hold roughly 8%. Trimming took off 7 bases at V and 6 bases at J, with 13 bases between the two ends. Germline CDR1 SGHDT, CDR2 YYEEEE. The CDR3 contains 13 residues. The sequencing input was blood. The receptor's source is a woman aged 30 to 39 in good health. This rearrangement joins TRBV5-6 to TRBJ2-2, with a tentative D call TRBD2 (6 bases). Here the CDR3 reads CASGTREAGELFF. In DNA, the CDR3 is TGTGCCAGCGGAACTAGGGAGGCCGGGGAGCTGTTTTTT.